The 30 T cell receptor beta chains below were found in one sample sequenced in a study of identical twins. One entry per CDR3 protein, called by TCRdb with MiXCR from the 5' RACE reads. This table has approximately 700,000 distinct CDR3 sequences, approximately 6% appearing once. The specimen was naive T cells sorted from blood. These TCRs come from a man aged 18 to 35 in good health.

This clonotype was observed a few times. The CDR3 is CASSSKTRQGHKFF. The CDR3 DNA reads as TGTGCCAGCAGCTCTAAAACCCGACAGGGACATAAGTTCTTC. The V and J genes are TRBV7-9 and TRBJ2-1, with 7 bases aligning to TRBD1. The J segment lost 14 bases and the V segment lost 4 bases, leaving 14 bases of the junction unmatched. The CDR3 sequence is 14 residues long. Germline CDR1 SEHNR, CDR2 FQNEAQ (reference sequence).

A few counts support this clonotype. The V gene is TRBV12-3 or TRBV12-4, the J gene TRBJ2-1; 13 bases line up with TRBD2. The V and J ends lost 4 bases and 7 bases, in that order; junction bases with no gene match: 7. The CDR3 is 16 amino acids. CDR3 coding DNA: TGTGCCAGCAGTTCCTGGACTAGCGGGAGCGGAAATGAGCAGTTCTTC. It specifies CASSSWTSGSGNEQFF.

A note on this clonotype: One end of the junction fails to match germline, which may point to a read error. The gene calls are TRBV24-1 and TRBJ2-5, with D maybe TRBD1 (5 bases). The germline gives CDR1 KGHDR, CDR2 SFDVKD. This CDR3 region has 17 residues. This CDR3 reads CATSDFGAGPAQEAQYF. The DNA of the CDR3 is TGTGCCACCAGTGATTTTGGGGCAGGGCCAGCGCAAGAGGCCCAGTACTTC.

This clonotype occurred many times. The gene calls are TRBV28 and TRBJ2-7, with a tentative D call TRBD1 (6 bases). Germline CDR1 is MDHEN and CDR2 is SYDVKM. The V end was cut by 7 bases, the J end by 5 bases, with 21 bases between. The length of the CDR3 is 15 residues. The DNA for the CDR3 is TGTGCCAGCACTAACATCCGAGGACAGTGGGACGAGCAGTACTTC. Translating it yields CASTNIRGQWDEQYF.

This clonotype occurred a few times. This chain links TRBV12-3 or TRBV12-4 with TRBJ2-7; D call uncertain. This CDR3 has 15 amino acids. V lost 3 bases and J lost 6, with 18 bases in between. The DNA of the CDR3 is TGTGCCAGCAGTTTGTCTGTAGGACCTTTTTCCGAGCAGTACGTC. Translated, it gives CASSLSVGPFSEQYV.

This clonotype has just a few counts. The chain couples TRBV10-3 to TRBJ2-7; D is undetermined. The germline V and J ends were trimmed by 10 bases and 2 bases, with 12 bases remaining between them. The CDR3 has 12 amino acids. From germline, CDR1 is ENHRY and CDR2 SYGVKD. The CDR3 loop is CATSSPTYEQYV. In DNA form, the CDR3 reads TGTGCCACTAGTAGCCCAACCTACGAGCAGTACGTC.

In its sample, this clonotype was seen a few times. The V gene is TRBV20-1, the J gene TRBJ2-1; D may correspond to TRBD1 or TRBD2 (5 bases each). The CDR3 has 14 amino acids. Trimming removed 4 bases at V and 0 bases at J, with 10 bases between. In germline, CDR1 is DFQATT, CDR2 SNEGSKA (reference sequence). CDR3 DNA sequence: TGCAGTGCTAATGGGGGAAACTCCTACAATGAGCAGTTCTTC. It yields the protein CSANGGNSYNEQFF.

In its sample, this clonotype was seen many times. The chain recombines TRBV6-5 with TRBJ2-3; D gene unclear. Germline-derived CDR1 and CDR2 are MNHEY and SVGAGI. Trimming removed 5 bases from V and 2 bases from J, with 8 bases in between. The CDR3 spans 13 residues. The CDR3 here is CASSLSNTDTQYF. CDR3 nucleotides: TGTGCCAGCAGTCTTAGCAACACAGATACGCAGTATTTT.

This clonotype was found many times. V is TRBV20-1 and J is TRBJ2-2; D is ambiguous. The germline V and J ends were trimmed by 4 bases and 1 base, with 7 bases remaining between them. The CDR3 loop spans 13 amino acids. CDR1 and CDR2 (germline): DFQATT, SNEGSKA (reference sequence). DNA of the CDR3: TGCAGTGCTATACTCCAGAACACCGGGGAGCTGTTTTTT. Encoded protein: CSAILQNTGELFF.

This clonotype was detected only a few times. V usage is TRBV5-1 and J usage is TRBJ2-5; no clear D gene. The V end was cut by 4 bases, the J end by 5 bases, with 15 bases between. CDR1 is SGHRS and CDR2 is YFSETQ in the germline V gene. CDR3 size: 14 residues. Written as DNA, the CDR3 is TGCGCCAGCAGCCCCAGCTATAAAGGGGAGACCCAGTACTTC. Translated: CASSPSYKGETQYF.

The table lists this clonotype with a few counts. The chain carries TRBV20-1 and TRBJ2-7, with a weak D call TRBD1 (6 bases). Germline lookup yields CDR1 DFQATT and CDR2 SNEGSKA (reference sequence). There are 13 residues in the CDR3. V was cut by 3 bases and J by 5 bases, with 14 bases left in between. CDR3 residues: CSASTGSLNEQYF. The CDR3 coding sequence is TGCAGTGCTAGTACAGGGAGTCTCAACGAGCAGTACTTC.

This clonotype was seen a handful of times. The chain is built from TRBV28 and TRBJ2-5; tentative D call: TRBD1 (6 bases). Germline assignment: CDR1 MDHEN and CDR2 SYDVKM. The CDR3 covers 13 residues. Deletions cut 6 bases from V and 2 bases from J, with 10 bases between. In DNA form, the CDR3 reads TGTGCCAGCAGAGGGGGTTTTCAAGAGACCCAGTACTTC. Translating it yields CASRGGFQETQYF.

This clonotype appeared a few times. V and J are TRBV4-3 and TRBJ2-1; the D gene is possibly TRBD2 (6 bases). The V end lost 0 bases, the J end lost 4 bases, and 22 bases lay between the germline ends. This CDR3 has 19 residues. Germline CDR1 and CDR2: LGHNA and YSLEER. The CDR3 spells CASSQDWREGTAIYNEQFF. The CDR3 DNA is TGCGCCAGCAGCCAAGATTGGCGGGAAGGTACTGCTATTTACAATGAGCAGTTCTTC.

This clonotype has at least ten counts. This sequence joins TRBV2 and TRBJ2-1; the D call may be TRBD1 or TRBD2 (5 bases each). Germline assignment: CDR1 SNHLY and CDR2 FYNNEI. The CDR3 spans 13 residues. Trimming took 8 bases from V and 5 from J, leaving 13 bases between them. CDR3 residues: CASGPRGDNEQFF. CDR3 DNA sequence: TGTGCCAGCGGTCCCCGGGGCGACAATGAGCAGTTCTTC. Variable domain in full (rest from reference TRBV2 and TRBJ2-1): EPEVTQTPSHQVTQMGQEVILRCVPISNHLYFYWYRQILGQKVEFLVSFYNNEISEKSEIFDDQFSVERPDGSNFTLKIRSTKLEDSAMYFCASGPRGDNEQFFGPGTRLTVL.

In its sample, this clonotype was seen a few times. The genes are TRBV27 and TRBJ2-5, with TRBD2 matching over 14 bases. The V and J ends lost 4 bases and 4 bases, in that order; junction bases with no gene match: 5. This CDR3 is 16 amino acids long. Germline CDR1 is MNHEY and CDR2 is SMNVEV (reference sequence). CDR3 DNA sequence: TGTGCCAGCAGTTCGCCGGGACTAGCGGGAGTAGAGACCCAGTACTTC. It yields the protein CASSSPGLAGVETQYF.

The table lists this clonotype with many counts. The chain uses TRBV27 and TRBJ2-5; 9 positions agree with TRBD1. The V gene end was trimmed by 3 bases and the J gene end by 3 bases; junction bases not matched to a gene: 8. The CDR3 extends over 16 amino acids. Per the germline V gene, CDR1 is MNHEY and CDR2 is SMNVEV (reference sequence). CDR3 DNA sequence: TGTGCCAGCAGTTTTTGGGGGACAGGGCAGGAAGAGACCCAGTACTTC. This encodes CASSFWGTGQEETQYF.

This clonotype was observed many times. This chain uses TRBV28 with TRBJ2-7, with a possible D match to TRBD2 (7 bases). The CDR3 is made up of 16 amino acids. CDR1 MDHEN and CDR2 SYDVKM come from the germline V gene. V was clipped by 6 bases and J by 0 bases, with 18 bases between them. This chain's CDR3 is CASSLRRGLLSYEQYF. The CDR3 nucleotides read TGTGCCAGCAGCTTAAGGCGGGGGCTGCTCTCCTACGAGCAGTACTTC.

The chain couples TRBV4-1 to TRBJ2-7; possible D gene TRBD1, 6 bases. There are 15 residues in the CDR3. CDR1 is MGHRA, CDR2 YSYEKL, per germline. V lost 0 bases to trimming and J lost 3 bases, with 12 bases between them. The CDR3 DNA sequence: TGCGCCAGCAGCCAAGAGGGTCAGGGGCGCTACGAGCAGTACTTC. It codes for CASSQEGQGRYEQYF.

V is TRBV29-1 and J is TRBJ2-5; TRBD2 aligns across 12 bases. With V trimmed by 2 bases and J by 3 bases, 4 bases remained unmatched. The CDR3 has 15 amino acids. Germline-derived CDR1 and CDR2 are SQVTM and ANQGSEA. Here the CDR3 reads CSVEMASGREETQYF. In nucleotides, the CDR3 is TGCAGCGTTGAAATGGCTAGCGGGAGGGAAGAGACCCAGTACTTC.

The chain joins TRBV7-3 to TRBJ2-7; the match to TRBD1 covers 7 bases. Germline-derived CDR1 and CDR2 are SGHTA and FQGTGA. Unmatched junction bases numbered 9, after V lost 5 bases and J lost 5 bases. This CDR3 is built from 14 residues. In nucleotides, the CDR3 is TGTGCCAGCAGCCCAACAGGGGCGGCAAACGAGCAGTACTTC. This sequence encodes CASSPTGAANEQYF.

The chain uses TRBV9 and TRBJ1-1; the D is unclear. Germline CDR1 is SGDLS and CDR2 is YYNGEE. V lost 3 bases and J 0 bases, leaving 12 bases between the germline ends. The length of the CDR3 is 15 residues. This CDR3 reads CASSASQFVNTEAFF. For the CDR3, the DNA is TGTGCCAGCAGCGCCTCACAATTTGTGAACACTGAAGCTTTCTTT.

This clonotype was seen ten or more times. The chain uses TRBV5-1 and TRBJ1-6; no definite D call. The V and J ends lost 4 bases and 11 bases respectively, with 13 bases between them. This CDR3 comprises 13 residues. Germline lookup yields CDR1 SGHRS and CDR2 YFSETQ. CDR3 protein: CASSPGDQTPLHF. CDR3 in DNA: TGCGCCAGCAGCCCGGGAGATCAAACACCCCTCCACTTT.

The rearrangement links TRBV7-2 to TRBJ2-1, with 14 bases identical to TRBD2. Losses at the gene ends were 5 bases for V and 10 bases for J; bases not matched to a gene: 13. Germline lookup yields CDR1 SGHTA and CDR2 FQGNSA. CDR3 length: 17 residues. The CDR3 protein is CASSLTWTSGRSGEQFF. As DNA, the CDR3 is TGTGCCAGCAGCCTAACATGGACTAGCGGGAGGTCGGGAGAGCAGTTCTTC.

The chain combines TRBV10-3 with TRBJ2-1; 7 positions match TRBD2. Trimming at V came to 0 bases and at J to 8 bases, leaving 10 bases not matched to a gene. This CDR3 has 16 residues. The germline V gene has CDR1 ENHRY and CDR2 SYGVKD. The CDR3 loop is CAISESKSRETDEQFF. The CDR3 nucleotides are TGTGCCATCAGTGAGTCGAAATCGCGGGAGACGGATGAGCAGTTCTTC.

This clonotype was detected many times. Since the CDR3 does not end with the conserved phenylalanine or tryptophan, this likely comes from a read error. The DNA is left out, because the CDR3 cannot be placed on it with certainty; the CDR3 is given as TCRdb lists it. The CDR3 sequence is CSARDSPGEDWL. V is TRBV20-1 and J is TRBJ1-4. The CDR3 region is 12 residues in length, termini included. From germline, CDR1 is DFQATT and CDR2 SNEGSKA (reference sequence).

This clonotype was detected ten times or more. The chain employs TRBV5-5 and TRBJ2-3, with TRBD2 matching over 11 bases. The CDR3 covers 15 residues. V shed 2 bases, J shed 5 bases, and the junction held 4 bases outside the gene matches. Germline V gives CDR1 SGHKS, CDR2 YYEKEE (reference sequence). The CDR3 sequence: CASSFSGRARDTQYF. The CDR3 DNA is TGTGCCAGCAGCTTTAGCGGGAGGGCCAGAGATACGCAGTATTTT.

This clonotype was recorded a few times. The rearrangement joins TRBV18 to TRBJ2-2; TRBD1 might be the D (6 bases). The length of the CDR3 is 14 residues. Trimming took off 3 bases at V and 6 bases at J, with 11 bases between the two ends. From germline, CDR1 is KGHSH and CDR2 LQKENI. The CDR3 DNA sequence: TGTGCCAGCTCACCCAACAGGGCCGCCGGGGAGCTGTTTTTT. Residues: CASSPNRAAGELFF.

This clonotype came up many times. This sequence joins TRBV12-3 or TRBV12-4 and TRBJ1-1; D remains unclear. The CDR3 is made up of 12 amino acids. With 2 bases removed from V and 6 bases from J, the gap between germline ends came to 7 bases. The CDR3, as DNA: TGTGCCAGCAGTTTAAACGGAGCTGAAGCTTTCTTT. Translation gives CASSLNGAEAFF.

The sample holds many counts of this clonotype. This chain joins TRBV20-1 and TRBJ2-2, with D unresolved. V was trimmed by 6 bases and J by 6 bases, leaving 11 bases between them. This CDR3 spans 12 amino acids. Germline CDR1 is DFQATT and CDR2 is SNEGSKA (reference sequence). The CDR3 DNA reads TGCAGTGCCCACGCCCTTGCCGGGGAGCTGTTTTTT. Amino acids: CSAHALAGELFF.

This clonotype has at least ten counts. The chain couples TRBV3-1 to TRBJ1-1, with 11 bases lining up with TRBD1. CDR3 length: 15 residues. V shed 3 bases, J shed 9 bases, and the junction held 9 bases outside the gene matches. Germline CDR1 LGHDT, CDR2 YNNKEL (reference sequence). The CDR3 sequence: CASSHHGQGARKAFF. The CDR3 nucleotides are TGTGCCAGCAGCCACCACGGACAGGGGGCCAGGAAAGCTTTCTTT.